Listed here is a single T cell receptor beta chain. These data come from a study of blood T cell repertoires in COVID-19. Study information: T cells, B-cell-depleted T cells, or PBMCs supplied cDNA or gDNA.

The table came from immunoSEQ multiplex PCR; TCRdb's copy has only in-frame clones and leaves some out. The table records a few hundred thousand clones, approximately 89% of them present only once. Recovered status in Cohort 3 required two negative PCRs, clearance, or symptom resolution. The source material was PBMCs or T cells enriched from blood (not recorded which). This sequence was found in a woman aged 25 to 39 who had recovered from COVID-19.

The CDR3 DNA follows: TGTGCCAGCAGTTTAACAGGGTCAGATACGCAGTATTTT. Translation gives CASSLTGSDTQYF. The chain carries TRBV12-3 or TRBV12-4 and TRBJ2-3; perhaps TRBD1 as D (6 bases). The CDR3 totals 13 residues. The V end was cut by 2 bases, the J end by 4 bases, with 7 bases between.